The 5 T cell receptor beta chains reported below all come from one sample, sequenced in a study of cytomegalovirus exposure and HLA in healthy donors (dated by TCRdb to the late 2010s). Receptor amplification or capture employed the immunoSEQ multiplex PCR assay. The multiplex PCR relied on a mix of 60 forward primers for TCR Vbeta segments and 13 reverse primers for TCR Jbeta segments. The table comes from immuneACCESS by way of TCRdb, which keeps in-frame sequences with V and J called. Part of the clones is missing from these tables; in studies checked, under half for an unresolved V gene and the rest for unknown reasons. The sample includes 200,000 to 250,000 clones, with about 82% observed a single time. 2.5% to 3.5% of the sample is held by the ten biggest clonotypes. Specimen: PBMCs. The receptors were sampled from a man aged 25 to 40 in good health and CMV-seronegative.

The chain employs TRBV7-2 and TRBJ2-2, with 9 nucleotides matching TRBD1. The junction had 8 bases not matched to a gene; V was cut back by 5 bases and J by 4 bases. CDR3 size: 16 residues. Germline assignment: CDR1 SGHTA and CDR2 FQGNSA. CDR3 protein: CASSKWRDRVTGELFF. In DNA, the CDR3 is TGTGCCAGCAGCAAATGGCGGGACAGGGTCACCGGGGAGCTGTTTTTT.

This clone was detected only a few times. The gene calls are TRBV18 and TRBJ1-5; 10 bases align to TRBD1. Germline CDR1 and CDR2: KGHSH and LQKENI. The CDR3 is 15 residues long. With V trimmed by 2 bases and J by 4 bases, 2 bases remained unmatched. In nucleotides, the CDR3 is TGTGCCAGCTCACCATCGGGACAGGGGAATCAGCCCCAGCATTTT. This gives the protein CASSPSGQGNQPQHF.

In nucleotides, the CDR3 is TGCGCCAGCAGCTCGACGGGACTATGGGCTTCCTACGAGCAGTACTTC. Encoded protein: CASSSTGLWASYEQYF. The chain combines TRBV5-1 with TRBJ2-7, with TRBD2 identical over 7 bases. Germline V gene lookup returns CDR1 SGHRS and CDR2 YFSETQ. V lost 3 bases and J lost 1; bases outside the gene matches: 10. The CDR3 is 16 residues long.

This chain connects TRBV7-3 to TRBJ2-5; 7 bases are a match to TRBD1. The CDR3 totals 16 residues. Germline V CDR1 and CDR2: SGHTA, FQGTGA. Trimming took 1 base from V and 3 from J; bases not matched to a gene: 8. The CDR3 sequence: CASSLMTGTDKETQYF. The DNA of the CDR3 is TGTGCCAGCAGCTTAATGACCGGGACAGATAAAGAGACCCAGTACTTC.

CDR3 sequence: CASSQESGESYEQYF. DNA for the CDR3: TGCGCCAGCAGCCAAGAAAGCGGGGAAAGCTACGAGCAGTACTTC. The chain is built from TRBV4-3 and TRBJ2-7; 7 nucleotides align to TRBD2. CDR1 is LGHNA and CDR2 is YSLEER in the germline V gene. Trimming at V came to 0 bases and at J to 3 bases, leaving 5 bases not matched to a gene. The CDR3 has 15 residues.